These 3 T cell receptor beta chains were all obtained from the same sample, sequenced in a study of a mutant IDH1 vaccine in newly diagnosed glioma. Assay used: immunoSEQ multiplex PCR; TCRdb lists only in-frame clones, some missing. The data hold roughly 50,000 clones, with just under 80% observed a single time. Time point described: week 5, during vaccination. Vaccinated patients received 300 ug of mutant IDH1 20-mer peptide per dose, with topical imiquimod. Which antigens these TCRs recognize remains unknown. Material: PBMCs, obtained from a glioma patient whose treatment included an IDH1 peptide vaccine. These receptors all come from a woman between 40 and 55 years old with glioma.

The chain links TRBV5-3 to TRBJ1-5, with D unclear. TRBV5-3 is an ORF, and what it does is uncertain. V was pared by 1 base and J by 0 bases, with 8 bases between. The CDR3 sequence is 15 residues long. As DNA, the CDR3 is TGTGCCAGAAGCTTGAAAACGGATAGCAATCAGCCCCAGCATTTT. Its translation is CARSLKTDSNQPQHF.

This sequence joins TRBV14 and TRBJ1-4; 8 positions agree with TRBD1. The junction had 8 bases not matched to a gene; V was cut back by 0 bases and J by 8 bases. Looked up from germline, CDR1 is SGHDN and CDR2 is FVKESK. The CDR3 runs to 16 residues. DNA of the CDR3: TGTGCCAGCAGCCAAGAAGAATACAGGGGGAGAGAAAAACTGTTTTTT. Translating gives CASSQEEYRGREKLFF.

The chain links TRBV6-5 to TRBJ1-2; the D gene is possibly TRBD1 (6 bases). CDR3 length equals 14 residues. The V gene's germline CDR1 is MNHEY and CDR2 SVGAGI. V lost 4 bases to trimming and J lost 2 bases, with 11 bases between them. CDR3 in DNA: TGTGCCAGCAGTTTAACAGGGCCAAACTATGGCTACACCTTC. This gives the protein CASSLTGPNYGYTF.